This T cell receptor beta chain is from a study of blood T cell repertoires in COVID-19. Study at large: Acute-phase and convalescent COVID-19 samples originated in the United States, Italy and Spain. T cells, B-cell-depleted T cells, or PBMCs provided the cDNA or gDNA that served as material.

With 5 bases removed from V and 7 bases from J, the gap between germline ends came to 12 bases. CDR3 length equals 13 residues. CDR1 is SEHNR and CDR2 is FQNEAQ in the germline V gene (reference sequence). This clone was detected only once. Per the authors' pipeline: By means of reference gene primer amplification, nucleated cell counts were estimated. Method: immunoSEQ multiplex PCR; TCRdb's copy keeps in-frame clones and lacks some. D and trimming were read from the DNA, whereas the V and J calls and clone size are those reported in that table. The sample has some 58,000 clones, approximately 80% seen once; the top ten hold about 30%.

Specimen: peripheral blood. This TCR was sampled from a human donor in a cohort sampled during active COVID-19. The gene calls are TRBV7-9 and TRBJ1-5, with D perhaps TRBD1 (5 bases). CDR3: CASSPGQGQPQHF. CDR3 DNA: TGTGCCAGCAGCCCAGGCCAGGGACAGCCCCAGCATTTT.